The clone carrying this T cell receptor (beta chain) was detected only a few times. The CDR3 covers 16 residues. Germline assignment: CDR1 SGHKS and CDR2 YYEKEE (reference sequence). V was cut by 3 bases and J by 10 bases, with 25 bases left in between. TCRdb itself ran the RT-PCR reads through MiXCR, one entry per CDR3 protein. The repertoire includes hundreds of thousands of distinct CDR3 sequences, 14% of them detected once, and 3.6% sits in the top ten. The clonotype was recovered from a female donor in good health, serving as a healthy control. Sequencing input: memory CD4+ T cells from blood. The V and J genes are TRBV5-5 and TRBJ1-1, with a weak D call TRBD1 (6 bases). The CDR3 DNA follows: TGTGCCAGCAGCTGGATAAGCCCGGGTATGGCGGGGGCAGCTTTCTTT. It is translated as CASSWISPGMAGAAFF.